What follows are 31 T cell receptor beta chains derived from one specimen sequenced in a study of blood T cell repertoires in COVID-19 (dated by TCRdb to the early 2020s). Library generation was performed with the immunoSEQ multiplex PCR assay. What TCRdb holds here is the immuneACCESS table cut down to in-frame rearrangements. Part of the clones is not present; checked against another copy, under half of the missing clones reflect an unresolved V gene, and the others are unexplained. For this sample the table gives around 100,000 clones, of which 69% were detected only once. Of the sample, roughly 6% falls within the top ten clones. The sequencing input was peripheral blood. The receptors shown here come from an elderly man with acute or convalescent COVID-19.

The CDR3 DNA reads as TGCGCCAGCAGCTTGTTCTCTGGCGAGACCCAGTACTTC. Translated, it gives CASSLFSGETQYF. This rearrangement joins TRBV5-1 to TRBJ2-5, with D unresolved. Germline V gives CDR1 SGHRS, CDR2 YFSETQ. V was pared by 1 base and J by 5 bases, with 9 bases between. The CDR3 covers 13 residues.

This clone has just a few counts. V and J are TRBV7-3 and TRBJ2-1; D might be TRBD2 (5 bases). The CDR3 consists of 16 residues. With 1 base removed from V and 6 bases from J, the gap between germline ends came to 16 bases. Germline CDR1 is SGHTA and CDR2 is FQGTGA. The CDR3 here is CASSLNRLGSSNEQFF. CDR3 coding DNA: TGTGCCAGCAGCTTAAACCGTCTGGGGAGTAGCAATGAGCAGTTCTTC.

The chain joins TRBV2 to TRBJ2-1; 7 bases align to TRBD1. Germline lookup yields CDR1 SNHLY and CDR2 FYNNEI. CDR3 size: 13 residues. The V segment lost 6 bases and the J segment 10 bases; nucleotides outside the gene matches: 9. This CDR3 reads CASRLPGQTEQFF. CDR3 nucleotides: TGTGCCAGCAGGCTTCCGGGACAGACAGAGCAGTTCTTC.

The V and J genes are TRBV9 and TRBJ2-3; 14 bases align to TRBD2. The CDR3 length is 17 residues. Germline values: CDR1 SGDLS, CDR2 YYNGEE. J gave up 6 bases and V 0 bases, and 6 bases lay outside the gene matches. The CDR3 spells CASSVAGLAGGQDTQYF. For the CDR3, the DNA is TGTGCCAGCAGCGTAGCCGGACTAGCGGGAGGCCAGGATACGCAGTATTTT. The full variable domain, rest sourced from reference TRBV9 and TRBJ2-3, is DSGVTQTPKHLITATGQRVTLRCSPRSGDLSVYWYQQSLDQGLQFLIQYYNGEERAKGNILERFSAQQFPDLHSELNLSSLELGDSALYFCASSVAGLAGGQDTQYFGPGTRLTVL.

The chain employs TRBV7-9 and TRBJ2-3; 8 nucleotides match TRBD2. Germline lookup yields CDR1 SEHNR and CDR2 FQNEAQ (reference sequence). The CDR3 is 14 residues long. After removal of 8 bases from V and 3 bases from J, the junction contained 7 bases not matched to a gene. In DNA, the CDR3 is TGTGCCAGCGCTTTGAGCGGGAGTACAGATACGCAGTATTTT. Its translation is CASALSGSTDTQYF.

This clone has ten or more counts. This chain uses TRBV9 with TRBJ2-4, with TRBD2 matching over 7 bases. Germline assignment: CDR1 SGDLS and CDR2 YYNGEE. The trim removed 4 bases at V and 8 bases at J, leaving 9 bases unmatched. The CDR3 extends over 14 amino acids. The CDR3 region has the DNA TGTGCCAGCAGCAACCCCGGGACTAAGCACATTCAGTACTTC. Its protein is CASSNPGTKHIQYF.

This clone has a single count. The V gene is TRBV5-4, the J gene TRBJ1-6; TRBD1 agrees at 11 bases. V lost 4 bases and J lost 11; bases outside the gene matches: 8. The CDR3 consists of 15 residues. The germline V gene has CDR1 SGHNT and CDR2 YYREEE (reference sequence). CDR3 loop: CASSQGQGDNTPLHF. CDR3 nucleotide sequence: TGTGCCAGCAGCCAGGGACAGGGGGACAATACACCCCTCCACTTT.

This clone was recorded at least ten times. The chain combines TRBV7-2 with TRBJ2-2, with TRBD2 matching over 11 bases. The CDR3 contains 17 residues. The germline V gene encodes CDR1 SGHTA and CDR2 FQGNSA. The J segment lost 4 bases and the V segment lost 3 bases, leaving 7 bases of the junction unmatched. CDR3 residues: CASSLRTSGSGTGELFF. The CDR3 region has the DNA TGTGCCAGCAGCTTGAGGACTAGCGGGTCGGGCACCGGGGAGCTGTTTTTT.

V and J are TRBV28 and TRBJ1-2; the D gene is possibly TRBD1 (6 bases). Germline CDR1 reads MDHEN; CDR2 reads SYDVKM. This CDR3 spans 13 amino acids. V was shortened by 7 bases and J by 5 bases, with 14 bases between the two germline ends. For the CDR3, the DNA is TGTGCCAGCATTCCGTCAGGGGCTTATGGCTACACCTTC. It encodes CASIPSGAYGYTF.

V is TRBV28 and J is TRBJ1-4; D is uncertain. The CDR3 extends over 10 amino acids. V was pared by 8 bases and J by 7 bases, with 5 bases between. Germline assignment: CDR1 MDHEN and CDR2 SYDVKM. CDR3 region: CASVGEKLFF. The CDR3 DNA reads TGTGCCAGCGTCGGTGAAAAACTGTTTTTT.

The gene calls are TRBV19 and TRBJ2-6; 10 positions match TRBD2. The CDR3 consists of 17 residues. The germline V gene has CDR1 LNHDA and CDR2 SQIVND (reference sequence). The J segment lost 4 bases and the V segment lost 6 bases, leaving 9 bases of the junction unmatched. CDR3 sequence: CASREGTSVLGANVLTF. The CDR3 coding sequence is TGTGCCAGTAGAGAAGGGACTAGCGTCTTAGGGGCCAACGTCCTGACTTTC.

The chain joins TRBV6-6 to TRBJ1-1, with 9 bases lining up with TRBD1. The CDR3 is 20 residues long. V dropped 6 bases and J dropped 0; count of bases not matched to a gene: 20. Germline loops: CDR1 MNHNY, CDR2 SVGAGI (reference sequence). In DNA, the CDR3 is TGTGCCAGCAGCCTAACAGGGGGCGAGGGTATCCCTTCTATGAACACTGAAGCTTTCTTT. This gives the protein CASSLTGGEGIPSMNTEAFF.

The J gene is TRBJ2-2, the V gene TRBV11-1; D gene ambiguous. Germline V gives CDR1 SGHAT, CDR2 FQDESV (reference sequence). The CDR3 has 14 amino acids. Trimming took off 5 bases at V and 2 bases at J, with 9 bases between the two ends. The CDR3 DNA reads TGTGCCAGCAGCCCACAGAGAAACACCGGGGAGCTGTTTTTT. It yields the protein CASSPQRNTGELFF.

The chain couples TRBV18 to TRBJ2-3; 7 bases are a match to TRBD2. V gave up 2 bases and J gave up 2 bases; unmatched junction bases: 4. The CDR3 length is 15 residues. Germline CDR1 and CDR2: KGHSH and LQKENI. CDR3 amino acids: CASSPGTTFTDTQYF. The CDR3 region has the DNA TGTGCCAGCTCACCAGGGACTACTTTCACAGATACGCAGTATTTT.

The chain couples TRBV7-2 to TRBJ2-3; possible D gene TRBD2, 7 bases. V lost 3 bases to trimming and J lost 2 bases, with 9 bases between them. The germline V gene encodes CDR1 SGHTA and CDR2 FQGNSA. This CDR3 comprises 14 residues. The CDR3 protein is CASSLGGHTDTQYF. The CDR3 DNA reads as TGTGCCAGCAGCTTGGGGGGGCACACAGATACGCAGTATTTT.

The V call is TRBV24-1, the J call TRBJ2-2; D might be TRBD1 (6 bases). The CDR3 has 15 residues. V shed 1 base and J shed 6 bases, with 11 bases lying between them. Germline CDR1 reads KGHDR; CDR2 reads SFDVKD. The CDR3 spells CATSDFRTEAGELFF. CDR3 in DNA: TGTGCCACCAGTGATTTCAGGACAGAGGCCGGGGAGCTGTTTTTT.

The CDR3 spells CASSPSGRIGEQYF. In DNA form, the CDR3 reads TGTGCCAGTAGCCCTAGCGGGAGGATAGGCGAGCAGTACTTC. The gene calls are TRBV19 and TRBJ2-7; 11 nucleotides align to TRBD2. Trimming cost V 6 bases and J 6 bases; bases outside gene matches: 7. Germline V lookup: CDR1 LNHDA, CDR2 SQIVND (reference sequence). CDR3 length: 14 amino acids.

This clone was observed once. The chain uses TRBV19 and TRBJ2-1, with TRBD2 identical over 12 bases. Per the germline V gene, CDR1 is LNHDA and CDR2 is SQIVND (reference sequence). Unmatched junction bases numbered 4, after V lost 4 bases and J lost 3 bases. The CDR3 runs to 16 residues. The CDR3, as DNA: TGTGCCAGTAGTACCCGGACTAGCGGGGTCTACAATGAGCAGTTCTTC. This codes for CASSTRTSGVYNEQFF.

This clone was picked up many times. The chain combines TRBV7-8 with TRBJ2-7, with a weak D call TRBD2 (6 bases). Trimming left V 9 bases short and J 2 bases short, with 14 bases between. Germline CDR1 SGHVS, CDR2 FQNEAQ. The CDR3 is made up of 13 amino acids. Written as DNA, the CDR3 is TGTGCCAGTGGGACTGGTGGGGCCTACGAGCAGTACTTC. This translates into CASGTGGAYEQYF.

The chain couples TRBV7-2 to TRBJ2-5; 11 bases line up with TRBD2. The CDR3 loop spans 15 amino acids. With 4 bases clipped from V and 1 base from J, the junction kept 2 bases outside the gene matches. Germline V gene lookup returns CDR1 SGHTA and CDR2 FQGNSA. The CDR3 here is CASSSTSGAQETQYF. CDR3 in DNA: TGTGCCAGCAGCTCGACTAGCGGGGCCCAAGAGACCCAGTACTTC.

The J gene is TRBJ2-3, the V gene TRBV7-9, with 7 positions matching TRBD2. Germline-derived CDR1 and CDR2 are SEHNR and FQNEAQ (reference sequence). The length of the CDR3 is 13 residues. Trimming removed 0 bases from V and 6 bases from J; junction bases left unmatched: 0. The CDR3 sequence is CASSLAGGDTQYF. CDR3 bases: TGTGCCAGCAGCTTAGCGGGAGGGGATACGCAGTATTTT.

The chain is built from TRBV28 and TRBJ2-7, with 7 bases that match TRBD1. The J segment lost 7 bases and the V segment lost 2 bases, leaving 8 bases of the junction unmatched. Germline CDR1 reads MDHEN; CDR2 reads SYDVKM. The CDR3 spans 14 residues. The CDR3 sequence is CASSLRQGVGEQYF. The CDR3 nucleotides are TGTGCCAGCAGTTTAAGACAGGGAGTCGGAGAGCAGTACTTC.

In its sample, this clone was seen a few times. The chain couples TRBV28 to TRBJ1-1, with D possibly TRBD1 on 6 matching bases. This CDR3 has 14 amino acids. The V gene lost 6 bases and the J gene lost 4 bases, with 15 bases spanning the gap. From germline, CDR1 is MDHEN and CDR2 SYDVKM. DNA for the CDR3: TGTGCCAGCAGCCTTTCCCAGGGGTTCACTGAAGCTTTCTTT. Translated: CASSLSQGFTEAFF.

This clone showed up just once. The V and J genes are TRBV19 and TRBJ2-1, with D perhaps matching TRBD2 (5 bases). CDR1 and CDR2 from the germline V gene are LNHDA and SQIVND (reference sequence). CDR3 size: 12 residues. V was trimmed by 4 bases and J by 7 bases, leaving 8 bases between them. The CDR3 here is CASSRERNEQFF. As DNA, the CDR3 is TGTGCCAGTAGTAGAGAGCGGAATGAGCAGTTCTTC.

This chain joins TRBV6-5 and TRBJ2-2; maybe TRBD1 (6 bases). The V gene's germline CDR1 is MNHEY and CDR2 SVGAGI. The CDR3 is made up of 13 amino acids. V was shortened by 6 bases and J by 1 base, with 6 bases between the two germline ends. The CDR3 DNA reads as TGTGCCAGCAGGGACAGGAACACCGGGGAGCTGTTTTTT. Protein product: CASRDRNTGELFF.

The gene calls are TRBV11-3 and TRBJ2-3; possibly TRBD2 for D (6 bases). The germline CDR1 and CDR2 sequences are SGHNT and YENEEA. CDR3 length: 15 residues. Trimming left V 5 bases short and J 0 bases short, with 12 bases between. The CDR3 DNA reads as TGTGCCAGCAGCCTTAGCGGTACTAGCACAGATACGCAGTATTTT. Amino acid sequence: CASSLSGTSTDTQYF. Supplemented by reference TRBV11-3 and TRBJ2-3, the full variable domain reads EAGVVQSPRYKIIEKKQPVAFWCNPISGHNTLYWYLQNLGQGPELLIRYENEEAVDDSQLPKDRFSAERLKGVDSTLKIQPAELGDSAVYLCASSLSGTSTDTQYFGPGTRLTVL.

The rearrangement links TRBV7-6 to TRBJ1-5, with TRBD1 identical over 9 bases. The trim removed 5 bases at V and 3 bases at J, leaving 8 bases unmatched. Germline loops: CDR1 SGHVS, CDR2 FNYEAQ. The CDR3 loop spans 16 amino acids. CDR3 nucleotide sequence: TGTGCCAGCAGCGTCCGGGACAGGGAGTACAATCAGCCCCAGCATTTT. It translates to CASSVRDREYNQPQHF.

This clone has a handful of counts. CDR3 in DNA: TGTGCCAGCAGTTACTCGGTCAGTTTAAATCAGCCCCAGCATTTT. Translated: CASSYSVSLNQPQHF. The genes are TRBV6-2 or TRBV6-3 and TRBJ1-5; D gene uncertain. CDR3 size: 15 residues. V was clipped by 0 bases and J by 4 bases, with 10 bases between them. Germline V gene sequence: CDR1 MNHEY, CDR2 SVGEGT.

This sequence joins TRBV28 and TRBJ2-2, with a possible D match to TRBD2 (6 bases). Germline V gene lookup returns CDR1 MDHEN and CDR2 SYDVKM. V was shortened by 1 base and J by 1 base, with 10 bases between the two germline ends. The CDR3 extends over 16 amino acids. The DNA of the CDR3 is TGTGCCAGCAGTTTATATAGTAGCGGGAACACCGGGGAGCTGTTTTTT. This gives the protein CASSLYSSGNTGELFF.

On this clone itself: An end of the junction does not agree with germline; a read error may underlie this. The chain joins TRBV29-1 to TRBJ1-2; D possibly corresponds to TRBD1 (5 bases). This CDR3 has 11 residues. Looked up from germline, CDR1 is SQVTM and CDR2 is ANQGSEA. The CDR3, as DNA: TGCCGCGTCTTGGGCGGGGGGGGCTACACCTTC. It translates to CRVLGGGGYTF. Based on the CDR3 plus reference TRBV29-1 and TRBJ1-2, the full variable domain is SAVISQKPSRDICQRGTSLTIQCQVDSQVTMMFWYRQQPGQSLTLIATANQGSEATYESGFVIDKFPISRPNLTFSTLTVSNMSPEDSSIYLCRVLGGGGYTFGSGTRLTVV.

This chain uses TRBV6-5 with TRBJ1-3; 7 bases match TRBD1. Unmatched junction bases numbered 6, after V lost 6 bases and J lost 1 base. The V gene's germline CDR1 is MNHEY and CDR2 SVGAGI. The CDR3 spans 15 residues. The CDR3 loop is CASRPTGLSGNTIYF. Here the CDR3 DNA reads TGTGCCAGCAGGCCGACAGGGTTATCTGGAAACACCATATATTTT.